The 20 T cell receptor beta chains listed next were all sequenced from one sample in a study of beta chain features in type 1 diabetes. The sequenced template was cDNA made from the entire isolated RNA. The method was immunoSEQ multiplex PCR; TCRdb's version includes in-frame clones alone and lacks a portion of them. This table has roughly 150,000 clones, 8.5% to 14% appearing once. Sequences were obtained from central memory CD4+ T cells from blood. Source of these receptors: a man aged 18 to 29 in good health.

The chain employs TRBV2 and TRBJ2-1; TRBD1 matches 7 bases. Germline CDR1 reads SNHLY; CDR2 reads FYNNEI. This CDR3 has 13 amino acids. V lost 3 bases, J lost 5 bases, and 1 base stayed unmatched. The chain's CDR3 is CASSEDRNNEQFF. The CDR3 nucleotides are TGTGCCAGCAGTGAGGACAGGAACAATGAGCAGTTCTTC. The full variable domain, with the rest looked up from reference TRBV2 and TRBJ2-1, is EPEVTQTPSHQVTQMGQEVILRCVPISNHLYFYWYRQILGQKVEFLVSFYNNEISEKSEIFDDQFSVERPDGSNFTLKIRSTKLEDSAMYFCASSEDRNNEQFFGPGTRLTVL.

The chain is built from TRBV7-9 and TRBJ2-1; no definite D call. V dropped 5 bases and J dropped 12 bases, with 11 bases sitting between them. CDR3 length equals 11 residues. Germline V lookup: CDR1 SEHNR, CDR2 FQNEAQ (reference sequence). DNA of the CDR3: TGTGCCAGCAGCCCAACCGTGGGGCAGTTCTTC. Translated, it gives CASSPTVGQFF.

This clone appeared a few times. CDR3 in DNA: TGTGCCAGCAGCTCTTACAGGGGGGCGAATGAAAAACTGTTTTTT. Its translation is CASSSYRGANEKLFF. The chain joins TRBV5-4 to TRBJ1-4; 8 bases match TRBD1. The CDR3 runs to 15 residues. Germline CDR1 is SGHNT and CDR2 is YYREEE (reference sequence). V lost 3 bases to trimming and J lost 5 bases; unmatched junction nucleotides: 6.

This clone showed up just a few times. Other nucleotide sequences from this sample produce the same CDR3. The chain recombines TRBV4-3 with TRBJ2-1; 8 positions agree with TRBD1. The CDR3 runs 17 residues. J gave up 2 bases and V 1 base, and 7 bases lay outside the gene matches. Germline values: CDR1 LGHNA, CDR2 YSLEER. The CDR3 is CASSQGSGTGAYNEQFF. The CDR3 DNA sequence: TGCGCCAGCAGCCAAGGGTCCGGGACAGGAGCCTACAATGAGCAGTTCTTC.

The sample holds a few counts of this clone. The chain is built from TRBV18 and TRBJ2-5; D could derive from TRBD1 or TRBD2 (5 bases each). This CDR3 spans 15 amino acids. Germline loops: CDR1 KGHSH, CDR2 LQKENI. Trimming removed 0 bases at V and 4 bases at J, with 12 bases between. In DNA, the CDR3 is TGTGCCAGCTCACCACCGACACAGGCGGGAGAGACCCAGTACTTC. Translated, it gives CASSPPTQAGETQYF.

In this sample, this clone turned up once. In nucleotides, the CDR3 is TGTGCCAGCAGCAAAGAGGGAACTCGTGAGACCCAGTACTTC. This sequence encodes CASSKEGTRETQYF. The chain joins TRBV11-2 to TRBJ2-5; a weak D match, TRBD2 (5 bases). The CDR3 is made up of 14 amino acids. Germline-derived CDR1 and CDR2 are SGHAT and FQNNGV. V was clipped by 5 bases and J by 5 bases, with 15 bases between them.

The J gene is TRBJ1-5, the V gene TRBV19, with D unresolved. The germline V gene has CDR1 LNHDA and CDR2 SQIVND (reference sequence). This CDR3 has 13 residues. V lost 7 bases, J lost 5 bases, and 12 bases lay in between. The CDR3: CASNSGVHQPQHF. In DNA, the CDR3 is TGTGCCAGTAATAGTGGGGTTCATCAGCCCCAGCATTTT.

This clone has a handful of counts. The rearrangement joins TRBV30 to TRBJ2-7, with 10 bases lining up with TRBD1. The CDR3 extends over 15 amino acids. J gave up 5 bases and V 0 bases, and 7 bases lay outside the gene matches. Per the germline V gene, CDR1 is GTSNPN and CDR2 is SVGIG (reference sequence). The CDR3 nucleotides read TGTGCCTGGAGTGTATGGACAGGGGGTCTCCACGAGCAGTACTTC. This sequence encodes CAWSVWTGGLHEQYF.

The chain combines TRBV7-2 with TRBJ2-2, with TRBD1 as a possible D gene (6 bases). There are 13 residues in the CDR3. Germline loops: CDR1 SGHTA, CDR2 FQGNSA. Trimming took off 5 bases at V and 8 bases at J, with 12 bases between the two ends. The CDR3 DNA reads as TGTGCCAGCAGCACGGAGACAGGAGGGGAGCTGTTTTTT. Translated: CASSTETGGELFF.

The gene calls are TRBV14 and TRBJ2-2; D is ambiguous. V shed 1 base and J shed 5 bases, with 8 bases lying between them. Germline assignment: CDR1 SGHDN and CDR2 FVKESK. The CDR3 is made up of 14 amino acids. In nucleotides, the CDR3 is TGTGCCAGCAGCCAAGCTTCGTGGACCGGGGAGCTGTTTTTT. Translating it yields CASSQASWTGELFF.

The DNA of the CDR3 is TGTGCCACCAGCAGAGTAAGGACTAGCGGAACTAGCACAGATACGCAGTATTTT. The encoded protein is CATSRVRTSGTSTDTQYF. The chain is built from TRBV15 and TRBJ2-3, with TRBD2 identical over 10 bases. V was clipped by 1 base and J by 0 bases; unmatched bases: 7. Germline V gene lookup returns CDR1 LNHNV and CDR2 YYDKDF (reference sequence). This CDR3 has 18 amino acids.

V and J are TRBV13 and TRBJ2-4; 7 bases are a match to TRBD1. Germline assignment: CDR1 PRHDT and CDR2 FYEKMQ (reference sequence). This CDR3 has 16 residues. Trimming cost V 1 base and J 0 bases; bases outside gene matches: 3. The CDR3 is CASSLAGQLAKNIQYF. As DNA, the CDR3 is TGTGCCAGCAGCTTAGCGGGACAGCTAGCCAAAAACATTCAGTACTTC.

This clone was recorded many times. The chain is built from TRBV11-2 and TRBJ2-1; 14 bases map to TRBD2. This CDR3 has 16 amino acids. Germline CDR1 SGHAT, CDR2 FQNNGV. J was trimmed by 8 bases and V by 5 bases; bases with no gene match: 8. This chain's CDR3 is CASSPEGTSGRYEQFF. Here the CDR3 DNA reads TGTGCCAGCAGCCCGGAGGGGACTAGCGGGAGATATGAGCAGTTCTTC. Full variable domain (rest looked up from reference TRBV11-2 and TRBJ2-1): EAGVAQSPRYKIIEKRQSVAFWCNPISGHATLYWYQQILGQGPKLLIQFQNNGVVDDSQLPKDRFSAERLKGVDSTLKIQPAKLEDSAVYLCASSPEGTSGRYEQFFGPGTRLTVL.

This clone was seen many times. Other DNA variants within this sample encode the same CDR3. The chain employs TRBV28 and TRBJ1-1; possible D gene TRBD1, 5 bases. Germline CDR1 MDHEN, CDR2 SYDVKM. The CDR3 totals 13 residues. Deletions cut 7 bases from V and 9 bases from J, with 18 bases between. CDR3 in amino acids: CASTLTQGPKAFF. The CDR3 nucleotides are TGTGCCAGCACCCTTACGCAGGGCCCCAAAGCTTTCTTT.

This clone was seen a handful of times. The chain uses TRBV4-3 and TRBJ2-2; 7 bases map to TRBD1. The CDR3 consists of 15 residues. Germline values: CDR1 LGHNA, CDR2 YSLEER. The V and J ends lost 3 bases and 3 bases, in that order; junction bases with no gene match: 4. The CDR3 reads CASSQGQSYTGELFF. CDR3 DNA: TGCGCCAGCAGCCAGGGACAGTCCTACACCGGGGAGCTGTTTTTT.

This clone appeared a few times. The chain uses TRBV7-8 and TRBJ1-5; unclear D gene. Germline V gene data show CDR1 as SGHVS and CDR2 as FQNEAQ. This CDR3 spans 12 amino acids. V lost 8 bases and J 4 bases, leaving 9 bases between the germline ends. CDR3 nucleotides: TGTGCCAGCGGTGCGGATAATCAGCCCCAGCATTTT. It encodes CASGADNQPQHF.

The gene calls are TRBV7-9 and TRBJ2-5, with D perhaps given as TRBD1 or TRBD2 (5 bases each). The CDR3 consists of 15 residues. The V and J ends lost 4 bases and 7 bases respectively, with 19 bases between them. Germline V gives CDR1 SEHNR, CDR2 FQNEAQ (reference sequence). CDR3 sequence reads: CASSSPGTAGGTQYF. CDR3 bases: TGTGCCAGCAGCTCCCCCGGGACGGCCGGAGGGACCCAGTACTTC.

CDR3 in DNA: TGTGCCAGCAGCTTGGCTAGGAAGCAAAATTCACCCCTCCACTTT. Translating gives CASSLARKQNSPLHF. The chain links TRBV5-4 to TRBJ1-6; D is undetermined. The CDR3 is made up of 15 amino acids. CDR1 and CDR2 (germline): SGHNT, YYREEE (reference sequence). Trimming took off 0 bases at V and 7 bases at J, with 11 bases between the two ends.

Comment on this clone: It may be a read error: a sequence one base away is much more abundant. The CDR3 sequence is CASSLEAGGYNEQFF. The CDR3 region has the DNA TGTGCCAGCAGCTTAGAGGCAGGGGGCTACAATGAGCAGTTCTTC. The chain has TRBV11-2 and TRBJ2-1, with 7 positions matching TRBD1. The CDR3 runs to 15 residues. Germline values: CDR1 SGHAT, CDR2 FQNNGV. J was trimmed by 3 bases and V by 0 bases; bases with no gene match: 2.

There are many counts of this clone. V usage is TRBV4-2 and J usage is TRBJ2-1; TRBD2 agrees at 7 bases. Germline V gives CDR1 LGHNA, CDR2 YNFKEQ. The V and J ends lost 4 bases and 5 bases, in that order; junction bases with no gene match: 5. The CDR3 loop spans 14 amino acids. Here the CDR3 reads CASSRTSGDNEQFF. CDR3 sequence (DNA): TGTGCCAGCAGCCGGACTAGTGGTGACAATGAGCAGTTCTTC.